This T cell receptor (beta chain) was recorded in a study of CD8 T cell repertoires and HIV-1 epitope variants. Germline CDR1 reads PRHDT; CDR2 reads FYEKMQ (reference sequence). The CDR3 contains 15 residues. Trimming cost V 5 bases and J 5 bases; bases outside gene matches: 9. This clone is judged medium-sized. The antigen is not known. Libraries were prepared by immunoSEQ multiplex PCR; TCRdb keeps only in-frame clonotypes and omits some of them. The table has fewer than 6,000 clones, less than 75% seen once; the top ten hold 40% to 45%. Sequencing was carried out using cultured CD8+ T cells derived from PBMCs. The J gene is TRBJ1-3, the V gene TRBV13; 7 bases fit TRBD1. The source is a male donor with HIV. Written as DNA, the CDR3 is TGTGCCAGCAGCCCTGACAGGGACGGGCGAAACACCATATATTTT. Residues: CASSPDRDGRNTIYF.